This T cell receptor (beta chain) was sequenced in a study of identical twins. This clonotype was found a few times. Its antigen is still unknown. General observations from the study: Analyses based on zero insertions could be partly confounded by invariant MAIT and iNKT cells. The more abundant beta clonotypes in cord blood had fewer insertions, and memory repertoires did not show this.

A universal primer binding site was introduced by template switching. The final cDNA contained unique molecular identifiers. TCRdb re-derived calls from the 5' RACE reads in MiXCR, one entry per CDR3 protein. The table includes around 570,000 distinct CDR3 sequences, more than 9% detected once. This CDR3 contains 14 residues. Germline V lookup: CDR1 LGHNA, CDR2 YSLEER. V trimming: 0 bases; J trimming: 13 bases; junction bases outside the gene matches: 9. The data also belong to a second study, concerning yellow fever vaccine responses in identical twins.

The V call is TRBV4-3, the J call TRBJ2-1, with 7 bases lining up with TRBD2. This sequence was found in a woman under 30 in good health. The material sequenced was PBMCs. CDR3 bases: TGCGCCAGCAGCCAAGATCGGCTAGCGGTGAACCAGTTCTTC. Amino acids: CASSQDRLAVNQFF.